This TCR beta chain was identified in a study of CD8+CD57+ T cells in acquired aplastic anemia. Overall study: The mean DNA yield obtained from sorted CD4+ and CD8+ cells came to about 3.2 ug. Healthy-donor CD4+ cells averaged around 10 million reads.

Profiling of TCR beta VDJ combinations and CDR3 sequences used genomic DNA as template. TCRdb independently ran MiXCR on the reads; one entry per CDR3 protein. The sample consists of under 200,000 distinct CDR3 sequences, 63% of them appearing once. After removal of 5 bases from V and 8 bases from J, the junction contained 6 bases not matched to a gene. CDR3 size: 13 residues. Germline V gives CDR1 SEHNR, CDR2 FQNEAQ (reference sequence). Sequenced material: sorted CD4+, CD8+, or CD8+CD57+ T cells (not recorded which) from PBMCs. This TCR was recovered from a human donor in good health. V is TRBV7-9 and J is TRBJ2-1; TRBD1 matches at 7 bases. CDR3: CASSGRDSHEQFF. The CDR3 nucleotides are TGTGCCAGCAGCGGCCGGGACAGCCATGAGCAGTTCTTC.